A single sample is the source of the 28 T cell receptor beta chains below, sequenced in a study of blood T cell repertoires in COVID-19. TCRdb's table, derived via immunoSEQ multiplex PCR, lists solely in-frame clones and lacks some. Seen here are 150,000 to 200,000 clones, 60% to 80% observed once, and the top ten hold roughly 28%. Sequencing input: peripheral blood. The receptors shown here come from a woman aged 70 to 79 with acute or convalescent COVID-19.

The chain links TRBV5-8 to TRBJ1-5, with D possibly matching TRBD1 (6 bases). Trimming stripped 4 bases from V and 5 bases from J, with 13 bases between. Germline CDR1 SGHTS, CDR2 YDEGEE. CDR3 length equals 14 residues. The CDR3 loop is CASSVPWGHQPQHF. CDR3 DNA sequence: TGTGCCAGCAGCGTACCGTGGGGGCATCAGCCCCAGCATTTT.

V and J are TRBV2 and TRBJ1-5, with D unclear. This CDR3 is 13 amino acids long. CDR1 is SNHLY, CDR2 FYNNEI, per germline. V lost 4 bases and J 5 bases, leaving 9 bases between the germline ends. The DNA of the CDR3 is TGTGCCAGCAGTGCGTTTGAGGATCAGCCCCAGCATTTT. It yields the protein CASSAFEDQPQHF.

This clone showed up just a few times. The chain joins TRBV29-1 to TRBJ2-2; TRBD1 matches at 9 bases. CDR3 length: 15 residues. The V gene's germline CDR1 is SQVTM and CDR2 ANQGSEA. The J segment lost 4 bases and the V segment lost 7 bases, leaving 10 bases of the junction unmatched. The CDR3 DNA reads TGCAGCGGTGGGACCGGGACAGGGACCACCGGGGAGCTGTTTTTT. It codes for CSGGTGTGTTGELFF.

This clone was seen more than once but under ten times. The V call is TRBV4-2, the J call TRBJ2-2; 7 bases map to TRBD2. CDR3 size: 19 residues. The V gene end was trimmed by 0 bases and the J gene end by 0 bases; junction bases not matched to a gene: 10. Germline loops: CDR1 LGHNA, CDR2 YNFKEQ. The DNA for the CDR3 is TGTGCCAGCAGCCAAGATTATAGCCTAGCGGTAACGAACACCGGGGAGCTGTTTTTT. Translated, it gives CASSQDYSLAVTNTGELFF.

This clone appeared once. The V call is TRBV5-1, the J call TRBJ2-1; D is undetermined. This CDR3 has 16 residues. V was shortened by 2 bases and J by 0 bases, with 12 bases between the two germline ends. Germline V lookup: CDR1 SGHRS, CDR2 YFSETQ. The DNA of the CDR3 is TGCGCCAGCAGCTTCTCCTCGACGGGCTCCTACAATGAGCAGTTCTTC. Translating gives CASSFSSTGSYNEQFF.

This chain links TRBV14 with TRBJ1-3; 9 nucleotides match TRBD1. Losses at the gene ends were 3 bases for V and 0 bases for J; bases not matched to a gene: 3. The CDR3 totals 16 residues. Germline V CDR1 and CDR2: SGHDN, FVKESK. The CDR3 DNA reads TGTGCCAGCAGCCACGGACAGGGGTCCTCTGGAAACACCATATATTTT. Translating it yields CASSHGQGSSGNTIYF.

The chain links TRBV12-3 or TRBV12-4 to TRBJ2-7, with D possibly matching TRBD2 (5 bases). The CDR3 sequence is 11 residues long. The V end lost 5 bases, the J end lost 7 bases, and 9 bases lay between the germline ends. This CDR3 is CASSRKREQYF. CDR3 bases: TGTGCCAGCAGTCGAAAGCGGGAGCAGTACTTC.

The chain couples TRBV5-1 to TRBJ2-5; 7 bases fit TRBD1. Germline CDR1 SGHRS, CDR2 YFSETQ. V was clipped by 0 bases and J by 2 bases; unmatched bases: 4. This CDR3 comprises 15 residues. This chain's CDR3 is CASSLGQGRQETQYF. The CDR3 DNA is TGCGCCAGCAGCTTGGGACAGGGTCGGCAAGAGACCCAGTACTTC. Variable domain in full (rest from reference TRBV5-1 and TRBJ2-5): KAGVTQTPRYLIKTRGQQVTLSCSPISGHRSVSWYQQTPGQGLQFLFEYFSETQRNKGNFPGRFSGRQFSNSRSEMNVSTLELGDSALYLCASSLGQGRQETQYFGPGTRLLVL.

The V call is TRBV2, the J call TRBJ2-1; D unclear. CDR1 is SNHLY, CDR2 FYNNEI, per germline. This CDR3 spans 13 amino acids. V shed 3 bases and J shed 8 bases, with 11 bases lying between them. DNA for the CDR3: TGTGCCAGCAGTGAGGCTAGACGCGATGAGCAGTTCTTC. Translating gives CASSEARRDEQFF.

This rearrangement joins TRBV10-3 to TRBJ2-1, with TRBD2 matching 7 bases. Trimming cost V 6 bases and J 3 bases; bases outside gene matches: 11. Germline V lookup: CDR1 ENHRY, CDR2 SYGVKD. The CDR3 totals 16 residues. DNA of the CDR3: TGTGCCATCAGCCAGATCCTAGCGGATGGCTACAATGAGCAGTTCTTC. Translation: CAISQILADGYNEQFF.

This sequence joins TRBV27 and TRBJ2-7; D is ambiguous. This CDR3 has 14 residues. V was shortened by 2 bases and J by 6 bases, with 14 bases between the two germline ends. Germline V lookup: CDR1 MNHEY, CDR2 SMNVEV (reference sequence). The CDR3 loop is CASSLAGPRFEQYF. The CDR3 nucleotides are TGTGCCAGCAGTTTAGCAGGTCCCAGGTTCGAGCAGTACTTC.

The chain is built from TRBV2 and TRBJ2-1; 7 nucleotides match TRBD2. This CDR3 has 15 amino acids. Germline V gives CDR1 SNHLY, CDR2 FYNNEI. V gave up 5 bases and J gave up 3 bases; unmatched junction bases: 7. In nucleotides, the CDR3 is TGTGCCAGCAGTAACGGCGGGAGCCTCTACAATGAGCAGTTCTTC. This gives the protein CASSNGGSLYNEQFF.

V usage is TRBV6-5 and J usage is TRBJ1-2, with a possible D match to TRBD1 (5 bases). V lost 0 bases and J lost 5, with 13 bases in between. The CDR3 length is 15 residues. Germline-derived CDR1 and CDR2 are MNHEY and SVGAGI. The CDR3 nucleotides are TGTGCCAGCAGTTACTCGCGGGGGAGTGGATATGGCTACACCTTC. Translated: CASSYSRGSGYGYTF.

With regard to this clone: Other DNA sequences from this sample encode an identical CDR3 as well. DNA for the CDR3: TGCGCCAGCAGCGGGGGACAGGGGAACACTGAAGCTTTCTTT. It is translated as CASSGGQGNTEAFF. J is TRBJ1-1 and V is TRBV5-1, with 9 bases matching TRBD1. Trimming removed 4 bases from V and 1 base from J; junction bases left unmatched: 2. CDR1 SGHRS and CDR2 YFSETQ come from the germline V gene. The CDR3 runs 14 residues.

The V and J genes are TRBV19 and TRBJ2-7; 10 bases fit TRBD2. With V trimmed by 1 base and J by 0 bases, 9 bases remained unmatched. CDR1 and CDR2 from the germline V gene are LNHDA and SQIVND (reference sequence). This CDR3 region has 18 residues. The CDR3 DNA reads TGTGCCAGTAGTATAGCTTTCCGGACTAGCGGAAGCTCCTACGAGCAGTACTTC. Translated: CASSIAFRTSGSSYEQYF.

This sequence joins TRBV5-1 and TRBJ2-7, with TRBD1 matching 9 bases. The CDR3 consists of 14 residues. The V and J ends lost 5 bases and 0 bases, in that order; junction bases with no gene match: 3. Per the germline V gene, CDR1 is SGHRS and CDR2 is YFSETQ. The CDR3 spells CASSVTGGSYEQYF. In DNA form, the CDR3 reads TGCGCCAGCAGTGTGACAGGGGGCTCCTACGAGCAGTACTTC.

The CDR3 here is CSVEGASGRAHEQYF. The CDR3 DNA is TGCAGCGTTGAAGGGGCTAGCGGGAGGGCCCACGAGCAGTACTTC. The chain recombines TRBV29-1 with TRBJ2-7, with 12 bases that match TRBD2. Germline lookup yields CDR1 SQVTM and CDR2 ANQGSEA. This CDR3 has 15 amino acids. V was pared by 1 base and J by 5 bases, with 6 bases of the junction left unmatched.

The chain is built from TRBV5-1 and TRBJ2-1; D is uncertain. CDR3 length: 12 amino acids. Germline V CDR1 and CDR2: SGHRS, YFSETQ. Trimming left V 5 bases short and J 8 bases short, with 11 bases between. The CDR3 protein is CASSLGEYEQFF. For the CDR3, the DNA is TGCGCCAGCAGTCTTGGAGAGTATGAGCAGTTCTTC.

This clone was seen a single time. The chain combines TRBV5-8 with TRBJ2-1; TRBD1 might be the D (6 bases). CDR1 SGHTS and CDR2 YDEGEE come from the germline V gene. This CDR3 contains 12 residues. Trimming shortened V by 4 bases and J by 15 bases, and 17 bases separated the two germline ends. The CDR3 coding sequence is TGTGCCAGCAGCCGTACCTGGGACATTGCGTTCTTC. As protein: CASSRTWDIAFF. The whole variable domain, remainder taken from reference TRBV5-8 and TRBJ2-1, is EAGVTQSPTHLIKTRGQQATLRCSPISGHTSVYWYQQALGLGLQFLLWYDEGEERNRGNFPPRFSGRQFPNYSSELNVNALELEDSALYLCASSRTWDIAFFGPGTRLTVL.

The J gene is TRBJ2-1, the V gene TRBV11-3; 7 nucleotides agree with TRBD2. Unmatched junction bases numbered 6, after V lost 1 base and J lost 9 bases. Germline V gives CDR1 SGHNT, CDR2 YENEEA. The length of the CDR3 is 14 residues. The CDR3 sequence: CASSLVAGAGEQFF. CDR3 coding DNA: TGTGCCAGCAGCTTAGTGGCGGGAGCCGGTGAGCAGTTCTTC.

The CDR3 spells CASRNRVVRNEKLFF. Here the CDR3 DNA reads TGTGCCAGCAGGAACAGGGTTGTAAGGAATGAAAAACTGTTTTTT. The gene calls are TRBV6-6 and TRBJ1-4; the D gene is possibly TRBD1 (6 bases). Germline V gene sequence: CDR1 MNHNY, CDR2 SVGAGI (reference sequence). V was clipped by 6 bases and J by 5 bases, with 16 bases between them. The CDR3 is 15 residues long.

Notes on this clone: Distinct nucleotide sequences in the sample also encode this CDR3. This chain links TRBV5-1 with TRBJ1-5; 7 bases match TRBD1. CDR1 is SGHRS, CDR2 YFSETQ, per germline. J was trimmed by 3 bases and V by 0 bases; bases with no gene match: 3. The CDR3 is 15 amino acids. CDR3 bases: TGCGCCAGCAGCTTGGGACAGGGATTCAATCAGCCCCAGCATTTT. This sequence encodes CASSLGQGFNQPQHF.

This chain joins TRBV2 and TRBJ1-3; no clear D gene. The CDR3 extends over 13 amino acids. Germline values: CDR1 SNHLY, CDR2 FYNNEI. V gave up 5 bases and J gave up 7 bases, with 12 bases separating them. The CDR3 DNA reads as TGTGCCAGCAGTCCAGACCGGAGTAACACCATATATTTT. This codes for CASSPDRSNTIYF.

The V call is TRBV28, the J call TRBJ1-1; no clear D gene. Germline loops: CDR1 MDHEN, CDR2 SYDVKM. V lost 3 bases and J 0 bases, leaving 5 bases between the germline ends. The CDR3 consists of 13 residues. The CDR3 sequence: CASSFSMNTEAFF. DNA for the CDR3: TGTGCCAGCAGTTTTAGTATGAACACTGAAGCTTTCTTT.

This clone came up a few times. This chain joins TRBV30 and TRBJ2-3; D is unresolved. V was shortened by 1 base and J by 6 bases, with 14 bases between the two germline ends. In germline, CDR1 is GTSNPN, CDR2 SVGIG (reference sequence). This CDR3 comprises 14 residues. The DNA for the CDR3 is TGTGCCTGGAGTGAAGGAACGGCGGCGGATACGCAGTATTTT. Protein product: CAWSEGTAADTQYF.

The rearrangement joins TRBV2 to TRBJ2-5; 12 bases are a match to TRBD2. Germline CDR1 reads SNHLY; CDR2 reads FYNNEI. The length of the CDR3 is 16 residues. The V gene end was trimmed by 5 bases and the J gene end by 4 bases; junction bases not matched to a gene: 8. CDR3 residues: CASSMMGLAGGETQYF. In nucleotides, the CDR3 is TGTGCCAGCAGTATGATGGGACTAGCGGGCGGAGAGACCCAGTACTTC.

This chain connects TRBV18 to TRBJ1-1; no firm D call. The CDR3 spans 13 residues. Germline V gives CDR1 KGHSH, CDR2 LQKENI. V dropped 8 bases and J dropped 7 bases, with 17 bases sitting between them. CDR3 residues: CASLDGRGGEAFF. The CDR3 DNA is TGTGCCAGCCTGGACGGGCGGGGAGGTGAAGCTTTCTTT. Full variable domain (outside the CDR3, taken from reference TRBV18 and TRBJ1-1): NAGVMQNPRHLVRRRGQEARLRCSPMKGHSHVYWYRQLPEEGLKFMVYLQKENIIDESGMPKERFSAEFPKEGPSILRIQQVVRGDSAAYFCASLDGRGGEAFFGQGTRLTVV.

This chain connects TRBV7-9 to TRBJ1-2; 7 bases align to TRBD1. CDR3 length: 15 amino acids. Germline V gene sequence: CDR1 SEHNR, CDR2 FQNEAQ (reference sequence). J was trimmed by 1 base and V by 2 bases; bases with no gene match: 4. The CDR3 reads CASSLSGQSNYGYTF. The CDR3 region has the DNA TGTGCCAGCAGCTTATCGGGACAGAGTAACTATGGCTACACCTTC.